Listed below are T cell receptor beta chains from one sample, sequenced in a study of blood T cell repertoires in COVID-19. Generated by immunoSEQ multiplex PCR, the TCRdb table keeps only in-frame clones and is missing some. The sample shows around 280,000 clones, roughly nine tenths of them seen only once. The sample consisted of PBMCs or T cells enriched from blood (not recorded which). These receptor sequences come from a woman in her forties who had recovered from COVID-19. The CDR3 runs from the conserved cysteine through the conserved F or W. The order of the fields is V gene, J gene, clone size, D gene, CDR3 protein, CDR3 DNA. D genes are given only for firm matches. For some rows the clone size is stated as once, few or many, or as a class when expanded; others skip it.

v_call: TRBV7-3; j_call: TRBJ2-2; clone_size: NA; d_call: NA; cdr3_aa: CASSLMVPLPTNTGELFF; cdr3_nt: TGTGCCAGCAGCTTAATGGTCCCATTACCTACGAACACCGGGGAGCTGTTTTTT
v_call: TRBV4-2; j_call: TRBJ2-7; clone_size: NA; d_call: NA; cdr3_aa: CASSQEFRTAEGSGEQYF; cdr3_nt: TGTGCCAGCAGCCAAGAATTCCGGACGGCCGAGGGATCAGGCGAGCAGTACTTC
v_call: TRBV19; j_call: TRBJ1-1; clone_size: NA; d_call: NA; cdr3_aa: CASSINLRAEAFF; cdr3_nt: TGTGCCAGTAGTATAAACCTGCGGGCTGAAGCTTTCTTT
v_call: TRBV11-1; j_call: TRBJ2-7; clone_size: NA; d_call: NA; cdr3_aa: CASSFGDYEQYF; cdr3_nt: TGTGCCAGCAGCTTCGGGGACTACGAGCAGTACTTC
v_call: TRBV7-2; j_call: TRBJ1-3; clone_size: NA; d_call: NA; cdr3_aa: CASSLGGTTSGNTIYF; cdr3_nt: TGTGCCAGCAGCTTAGGAGGGACAACCTCTGGAAACACCATATATTTT
v_call: TRBV11-3; j_call: TRBJ1-1; clone_size: NA; d_call: NA; cdr3_aa: CASSLGAMTEAFF; cdr3_nt: TGTGCCAGCAGCTTAGGGGCCATGACTGAAGCTTTCTTT
v_call: TRBV5-1; j_call: TRBJ1-1; clone_size: NA; d_call: NA; cdr3_aa: CASSQQLGNTEAFF; cdr3_nt: TGCGCCAGCAGCCAACAGCTCGGGAACACTGAAGCTTTCTTT
v_call: TRBV9; j_call: TRBJ2-4; clone_size: NA; d_call: NA; cdr3_aa: CASSPSVEAKNIQYF; cdr3_nt: TGTGCCAGCAGCCCGTCGGTAGAGGCCAAAAACATTCAGTACTTC
v_call: TRBV3-1/TRBV3-2; j_call: TRBJ2-2; clone_size: NA; d_call: NA; cdr3_aa: CASSHPSGLNTGELFF; cdr3_nt: TGTGCCAGCAGCCACCCGAGCGGACTCAACACCGGGGAGCTGTTTTTT
v_call: TRBV28; j_call: TRBJ2-7; clone_size: NA; d_call: NA; cdr3_aa: CASSFSAPPYEQYF; cdr3_nt: TGTGCCAGCAGTTTCAGTGCCCCACCCTACGAGCAGTACTTC
v_call: TRBV5-1; j_call: TRBJ1-2; clone_size: NA; d_call: TRBD1; cdr3_aa: CASRDSYGYTF; cdr3_nt: TGCGCCAGTCGGGACAGCTATGGCTACACCTTC
v_call: TRBV28; j_call: TRBJ2-5; clone_size: once; d_call: NA; cdr3_aa: CATLDRRGTQYF; cdr3_nt: TGTGCCACCCTGGATCGAAGAGGGACCCAGTACTTC
v_call: TRBV4-1; j_call: TRBJ2-7; clone_size: once; d_call: TRBD2; cdr3_aa: CASSQVLSGTSLVHEQYF; cdr3_nt: TGCGCCAGCAGCCAAGTTTTATCCGGGACTAGCCTAGTCCACGAGCAGTACTTC
v_call: TRBV28; j_call: TRBJ2-3; clone_size: once; d_call: TRBD2; cdr3_aa: CASSSPTLGGTDTQYF; cdr3_nt: TGTGCCAGCAGTTCCCCCACTTTGGGAGGGACAGATACGCAGTATTTT
v_call: TRBV4-2; j_call: TRBJ2-1; clone_size: few; d_call: NA; cdr3_aa: CASSQVVEDNEQFF; cdr3_nt: TGTGCCAGCAGCCAAGTAGTTGAGGACAATGAGCAGTTCTTC
v_call: TRBV10-3; j_call: TRBJ2-1; clone_size: NA; d_call: TRBD2; cdr3_aa: CAISDGGRSSYNEQFF; cdr3_nt: TGTGCCATCAGTGACGGCGGGAGGAGCTCCTACAATGAGCAGTTCTTC
v_call: TRBV6-6; j_call: TRBJ1-4; clone_size: NA; d_call: NA; cdr3_aa: CASSLELGNEKLFF; cdr3_nt: TGTGCCAGCAGTTTGGAGTTGGGTAATGAAAAACTGTTTTTT